The 13 T cell receptor beta chains reported below all come from one sample, sequenced in a study of cytomegalovirus exposure and HLA in healthy donors. The PCR ran on 60 Vbeta and 13 Jbeta primers. Here immunoSEQ multiplex PCR was the method, and the copy in TCRdb shows in-frame clones only, minus some. Of tens of thousands of clones listed, over 70% are singletons. Sequencing input: PBMCs. The source is a man between 50 and 59 years old in good health and CMV-seropositive.

This rearrangement joins TRBV4-1 to TRBJ2-7; D unresolved. The CDR3 spans 17 residues. Germline V gene lookup returns CDR1 MGHRA and CDR2 YSYEKL. V shed 1 base and J shed 3 bases, with 19 bases lying between them. The CDR3 reads CASSQVLQPLLRYEQYF. CDR3 in DNA: TGCGCCAGCAGCCAAGTTTTACAGCCCCTTCTGCGCTACGAGCAGTACTTC.

As DNA, the CDR3 is TGTGCCAGCAGCTTAGAAGGGACAGGGGATACTGAAGCTTTCTTT. Translated, it gives CASSLEGTGDTEAFF. This chain uses TRBV7-2 with TRBJ1-1, with TRBD1 matching 10 bases. Germline CDR1 SGHTA, CDR2 FQGNSA. The CDR3 length is 15 residues. The J segment lost 5 bases and the V segment lost 1 base, leaving 4 bases of the junction unmatched. Looking up the rest from reference TRBV7-2 and TRBJ1-1 gives the full variable domain: GAGVSQSPSNKVTEKGKDVELRCDPISGHTALYWYRQSLGQGLEFLIYFQGNSAPDKSGLPSDRFSAERTGGSVSTLTIQRTQQEDSAVYLCASSLEGTGDTEAFFGQGTRLTVV.

The chain links TRBV10-1 to TRBJ2-3; TRBD2 might be the D (6 bases). CDR1 is WNHNN, CDR2 SYGVQD, per germline (reference sequence). The CDR3 is 17 residues long. Trimming took off 4 bases at V and 0 bases at J, with 17 bases between the two ends. The CDR3 sequence is CASSGRVVGDSTDTQYF. Written as DNA, the CDR3 is TGCGCCAGCAGTGGGAGGGTAGTAGGGGATAGCACAGATACGCAGTATTTT.

This clone was recorded only once. In the same sample, other DNA sequences code for this CDR3. This chain links TRBV28 with TRBJ2-7, with 7 bases lining up with TRBD1. In germline, CDR1 is MDHEN, CDR2 SYDVKM. V was clipped by 8 bases and J by 4 bases; unmatched bases: 8. The CDR3 is made up of 13 amino acids. CDR3 protein: CASGLGTAYEQYF. In DNA, the CDR3 is TGTGCCAGCGGGCTGGGGACAGCATACGAGCAGTACTTC.

V usage is TRBV6-4 and J usage is TRBJ1-6, with D maybe TRBD1 (5 bases). The germline gives CDR1 MRHNA, CDR2 SNTAGT. The germline V and J ends were trimmed by 3 bases and 10 bases, with 13 bases remaining between them. CDR3 size: 14 residues. DNA for the CDR3: TGTGCCAGCAGTGAGGTAGGGGCCAAATCACCCCTCCACTTT. Its protein is CASSEVGAKSPLHF.

V usage is TRBV23-1 and J usage is TRBJ2-5; 7 nucleotides line up with TRBD2. TRBV23-1 is filed as an ORF, its function uncertain. With V trimmed by 6 bases and J by 5 bases, 12 bases remained unmatched. The CDR3 extends over 15 amino acids. DNA of the CDR3: TGCGCCAGCAGCACGCCCTCGGGGGGTCACGAGACCCAGTACTTC. Its translation is CASSTPSGGHETQYF.

This clone was observed a single time. The CDR3 DNA reads as TGTGCCAGCAGCTTAACGTCGGGCGGGACTAGCGGGGGGGAAAATAGCACAGATACGCAGTATTTT. It yields the protein CASSLTSGGTSGGENSTDTQYF. This chain connects TRBV7-3 to TRBJ2-3, with 16 bases aligning to TRBD2. Germline V gene data show CDR1 as SGHTA and CDR2 as FQGTGA. The ends lost 0 bases at V and 0 bases at J; junction bases unmatched: 12. The CDR3 sequence is 22 residues long.

V is TRBV2 and J is TRBJ2-7; tentatively, D is TRBD1 (5 bases). Germline assignment: CDR1 SNHLY and CDR2 FYNNEI. The CDR3 covers 12 residues. The V end lost 7 bases, the J end lost 3 bases, and 10 bases lay between the germline ends. Here the CDR3 reads CASKPRDYEQYF. CDR3 DNA: TGTGCCAGCAAGCCCAGGGACTACGAGCAGTACTTC. The full variable domain, with the rest looked up from reference TRBV2 and TRBJ2-7, is EPEVTQTPSHQVTQMGQEVILRCVPISNHLYFYWYRQILGQKVEFLVSFYNNEISEKSEIFDDQFSVERPDGSNFTLKIRSTKLEDSAMYFCASKPRDYEQYFGPGTRLTVT.

V gene TRBV7-9 combines with J gene TRBJ1-5; a possible D gene is TRBD1 (5 bases). The CDR3 length is 15 residues. Germline V gene data show CDR1 as SEHNR and CDR2 as FQNEAQ (reference sequence). DNA for the CDR3: TGTTGCAGCAGCTTAGGTTGGGGCAGGGATCAGCCCCAGCATTTT. Its protein is CCSSLGWGRDQPQHF.

This chain links TRBV30 with TRBJ2-5, with TRBD2 matching over 10 bases. This CDR3 contains 13 residues. Germline V gene lookup returns CDR1 GTSNPN and CDR2 SVGIG (reference sequence). V was pared by 0 bases and J by 14 bases, with 9 bases of the junction left unmatched. CDR3 loop: CAWSVSHSGGYYF. The CDR3 DNA is TGTGCCTGGAGTGTGTCACATAGCGGGGGGTACTACTTC.

The table lists this clone with a few counts. V gene TRBV30 combines with J gene TRBJ2-2; possible D gene TRBD1, 6 bases. Germline CDR1 is GTSNPN and CDR2 is SVGIG (reference sequence). V shed 3 bases and J shed 4 bases, with 15 bases lying between them. This CDR3 is 15 amino acids long. The CDR3 reads CAWSSQGYGTGELFF. For the CDR3, the DNA is TGTGCCTGGAGCAGCCAGGGGTACGGCACCGGGGAGCTGTTTTTT.

In the case of this clone: One junction end disagrees with the germline gene, perhaps due to a read error. The V call is TRBV7-9, the J call TRBJ2-1; TRBD2 matches 7 bases. The CDR3 runs 15 residues. Germline-derived CDR1 and CDR2 are SEHNR and FQNEAQ (reference sequence). The CDR3 nucleotides read TGTTCCAGCAGCTTCGCTAGCGGAATCTACAATGAGCAGTTCTTC. Amino acid sequence: CSSSFASGIYNEQFF.

This clone has more than one count but fewer than ten. At one end the junction does not follow the germline gene, possibly because of a read error. J is TRBJ1-6 and V is TRBV27, with D uncertain. Germline V gene lookup returns CDR1 MNHEY and CDR2 SMNVEV (reference sequence). The CDR3 totals 14 residues. DNA of the CDR3: TGTGCCAGCAGTCTATCCAGTACGAGGTCACCCCTCCACTTT. Translating it yields CASSLSSTRSPLHF.